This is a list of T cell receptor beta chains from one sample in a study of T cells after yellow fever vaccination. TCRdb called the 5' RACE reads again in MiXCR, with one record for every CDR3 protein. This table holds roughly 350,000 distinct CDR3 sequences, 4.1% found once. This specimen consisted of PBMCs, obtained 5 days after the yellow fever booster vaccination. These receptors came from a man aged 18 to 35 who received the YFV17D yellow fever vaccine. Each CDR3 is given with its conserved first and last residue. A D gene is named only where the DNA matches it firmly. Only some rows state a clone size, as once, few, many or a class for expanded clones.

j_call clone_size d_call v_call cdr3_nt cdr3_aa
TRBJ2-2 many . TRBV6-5 TGTGCCAGCAGTTACTCACAAACGAACACCGGGGAGCTGTTTTTT CASSYSQTNTGELFF
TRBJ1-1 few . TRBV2 TGTGCCAGCAGTGAAGTTTATTGGGCCGCTGAAGCTTTCTTT CASSEVYWAAEAFF
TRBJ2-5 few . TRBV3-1 TGTGCCAGCAGCCAAGATCGGGCGGCTTCAGAGACCCAGTACTTC CASSQDRAASETQYF
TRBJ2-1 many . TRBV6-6 TGTGCCAGCGAGCTTACAGGCTCCTACAATGAGCAGTTCTTC CASELTGSYNEQFF
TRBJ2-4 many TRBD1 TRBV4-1 TGCGCCAGCAGCCGCCAGGGGGTCCCTTCTCCGGAAAACATTCAGTACTTC CASSRQGVPSPENIQYF
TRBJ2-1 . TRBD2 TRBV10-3 TGTGACGGGGGGAGCGCGCCCTCCTACAATGAGCAGTTCTTC CDGGSAPSYNEQFF
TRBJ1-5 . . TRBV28 TGTGCCAGCAGTTTGAGTACAGGTTCGCAGCCCCAGCATTTT CASSLSTGSQPQHF
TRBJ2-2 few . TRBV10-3 TGTGCCTCGGGCGGGGACAGCCACCGATTCAACACCGGGGAGCTGTTTTTT CASGGDSHRFNTGELFF
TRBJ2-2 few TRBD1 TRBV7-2 TGTGCCAGCGGAGGACAGGCAACACCCGGGGAGCTGTTTTTT CASGGQATPGELFF
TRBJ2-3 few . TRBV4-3 TGCGCCAGCAGCCCCTACACCGGCACAGATACGCAGTATTTT CASSPYTGTDTQYF
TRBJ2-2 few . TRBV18 TGTGCCAGCTCACGAAACAGGGATATTGGTCGTGGGGAGCTGTTTTTT CASSRNRDIGRGELFF
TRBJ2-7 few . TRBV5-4 TGTGCCAGCAGCTTCGGAGGACTCAGCTCCTACGAGCAGTACTTC CASSFGGLSSYEQYF
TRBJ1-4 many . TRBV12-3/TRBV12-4 TGTGCCAGCAGGGGCTCGGGCCCAACTAATGAAAAACTGTTTTTT CASRGSGPTNEKLFF
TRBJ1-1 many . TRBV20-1 TGCAGTGCTAGAGGTTGGATCGCCCGCCGGAACACTGAAGCTTTCTTT CSARGWIARRNTEAFF
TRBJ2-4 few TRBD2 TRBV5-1 TGCGCCAGCAGCTTGACCCTTAGCGGGATCGGAGCCAAAAACATTCAGTACTTC CASSLTLSGIGAKNIQYF
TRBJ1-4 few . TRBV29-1 TGCAGCGTTGACTTCGGAGCAACTAATGAAAAACTGTTTTTT CSVDFGATNEKLFF